This T cell receptor (beta chain) stems from a study of T cell changes during pregnancy in multiple sclerosis. The V and J ends lost 2 bases and 2 bases respectively, with 10 bases between them. The CDR3 spans 15 residues. Germline-derived CDR1 and CDR2 are SNHLY and FYNNEI. The table came from immunoSEQ multiplex PCR; TCRdb's copy has only in-frame clones and leaves some out. The profile shows 32,000 or so clones, roughly 89% of them singletons. The source was CD8+ T cells from peripheral blood mononuclear cells, collected in the second trimester of pregnancy. J is TRBJ1-5 and V is TRBV2, with a weak D call TRBD1 (6 bases). The sequence was collected from a female donor with multiple sclerosis, enrolled in a pregnancy study. The DNA of the CDR3 is TGTGCCAGCAGTGAAAGGGGGTCTGGCAATCAGCCCCAGCATTTT. Translation: CASSERGSGNQPQHF. Together with reference TRBV2 and TRBJ1-5, the CDR3 gives the full variable domain: EPEVTQTPSHQVTQMGQEVILRCVPISNHLYFYWYRQILGQKVEFLVSFYNNEISEKSEIFDDQFSVERPDGSNFTLKIRSTKLEDSAMYFCASSERGSGNQPQHFGDGTRLSIL.